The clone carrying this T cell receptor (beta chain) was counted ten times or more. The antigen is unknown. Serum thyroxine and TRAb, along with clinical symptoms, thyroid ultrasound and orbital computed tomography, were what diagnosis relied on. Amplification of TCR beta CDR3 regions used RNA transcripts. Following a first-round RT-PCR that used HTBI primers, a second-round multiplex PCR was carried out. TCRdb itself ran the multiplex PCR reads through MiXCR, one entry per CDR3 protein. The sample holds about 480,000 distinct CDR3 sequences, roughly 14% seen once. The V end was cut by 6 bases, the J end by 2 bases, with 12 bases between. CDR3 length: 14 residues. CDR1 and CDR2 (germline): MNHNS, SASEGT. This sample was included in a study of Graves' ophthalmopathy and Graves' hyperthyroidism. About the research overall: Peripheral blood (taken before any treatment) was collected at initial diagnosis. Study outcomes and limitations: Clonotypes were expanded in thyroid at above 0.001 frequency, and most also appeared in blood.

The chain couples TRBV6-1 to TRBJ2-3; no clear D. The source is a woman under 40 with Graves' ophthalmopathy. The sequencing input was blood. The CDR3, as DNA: TGTGCCAGCAGGACCCATGCCATCACAGATACGCAGTATTTT. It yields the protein CASRTHAITDTQYF.